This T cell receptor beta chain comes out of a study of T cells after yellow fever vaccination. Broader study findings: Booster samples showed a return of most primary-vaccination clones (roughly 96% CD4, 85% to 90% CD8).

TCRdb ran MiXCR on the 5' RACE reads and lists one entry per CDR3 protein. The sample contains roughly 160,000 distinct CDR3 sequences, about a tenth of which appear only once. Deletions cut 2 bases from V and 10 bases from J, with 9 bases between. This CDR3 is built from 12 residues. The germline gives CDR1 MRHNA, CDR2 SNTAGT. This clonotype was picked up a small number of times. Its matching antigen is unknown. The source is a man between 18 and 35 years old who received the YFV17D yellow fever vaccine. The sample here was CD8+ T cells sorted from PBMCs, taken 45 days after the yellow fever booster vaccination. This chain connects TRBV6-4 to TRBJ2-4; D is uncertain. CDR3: CASSDADRIQYF. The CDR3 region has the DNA TGTGCCAGCAGTGACGCCGATAGGATTCAGTACTTC.